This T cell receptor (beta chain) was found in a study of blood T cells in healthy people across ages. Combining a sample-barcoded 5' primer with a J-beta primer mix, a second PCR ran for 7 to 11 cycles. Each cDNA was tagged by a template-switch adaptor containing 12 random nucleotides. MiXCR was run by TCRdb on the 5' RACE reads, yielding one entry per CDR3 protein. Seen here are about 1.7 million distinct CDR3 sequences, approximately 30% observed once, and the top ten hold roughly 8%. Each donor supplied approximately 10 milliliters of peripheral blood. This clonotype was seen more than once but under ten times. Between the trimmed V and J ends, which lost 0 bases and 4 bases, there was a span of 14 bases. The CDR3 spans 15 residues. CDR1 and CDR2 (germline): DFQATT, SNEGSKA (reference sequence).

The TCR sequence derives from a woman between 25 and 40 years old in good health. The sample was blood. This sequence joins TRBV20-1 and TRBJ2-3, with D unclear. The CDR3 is CSARDPRLAPDTQYF. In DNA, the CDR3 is TGCAGTGCTAGAGATCCGCGTCTTGCCCCAGATACGCAGTATTTT.